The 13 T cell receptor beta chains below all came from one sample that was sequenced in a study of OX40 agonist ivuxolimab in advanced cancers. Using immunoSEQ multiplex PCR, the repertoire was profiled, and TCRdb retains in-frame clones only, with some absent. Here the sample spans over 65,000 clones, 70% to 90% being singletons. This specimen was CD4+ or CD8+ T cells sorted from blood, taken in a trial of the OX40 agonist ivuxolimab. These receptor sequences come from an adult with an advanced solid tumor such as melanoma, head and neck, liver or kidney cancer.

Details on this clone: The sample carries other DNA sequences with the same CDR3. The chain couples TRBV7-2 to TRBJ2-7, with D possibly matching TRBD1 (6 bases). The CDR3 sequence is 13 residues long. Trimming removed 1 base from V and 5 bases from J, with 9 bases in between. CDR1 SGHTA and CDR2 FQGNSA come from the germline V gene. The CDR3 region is CASSLGQANEQYF. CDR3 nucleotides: TGTGCCAGCAGCTTAGGACAGGCGAACGAGCAGTACTTC.

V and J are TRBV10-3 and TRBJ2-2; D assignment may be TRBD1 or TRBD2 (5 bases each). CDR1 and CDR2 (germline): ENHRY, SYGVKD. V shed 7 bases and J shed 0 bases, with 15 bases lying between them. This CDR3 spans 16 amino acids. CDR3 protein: CAITTSGTSNTGELFF. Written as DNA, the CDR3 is TGTGCCATCACCACTTCCGGGACCTCGAACACCGGGGAGCTGTTTTTT.

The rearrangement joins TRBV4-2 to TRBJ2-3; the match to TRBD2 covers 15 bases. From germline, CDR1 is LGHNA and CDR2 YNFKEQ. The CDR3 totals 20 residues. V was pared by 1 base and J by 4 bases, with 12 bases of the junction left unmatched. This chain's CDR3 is CASSQGGLAGGKGRADTQYF. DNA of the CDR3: TGTGCCAGCAGCCAAGGGGGACTAGCGGGAGGAAAAGGGCGGGCAGATACGCAGTATTTT.

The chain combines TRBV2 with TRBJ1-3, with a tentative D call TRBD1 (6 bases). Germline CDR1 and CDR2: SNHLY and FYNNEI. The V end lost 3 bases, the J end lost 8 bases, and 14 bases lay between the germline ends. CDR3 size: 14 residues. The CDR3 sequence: CASSESAGVDTIYF. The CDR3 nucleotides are TGTGCCAGCAGTGAGTCGGCAGGGGTAGACACCATATATTTT.

CDR3 bases: TGTGCCAGCAGCGCCCTAGTTGACTCCTACGAGCAGTACTTC. Translated: CASSALVDSYEQYF. The chain has TRBV9 and TRBJ2-7; D gene ambiguous. The CDR3 consists of 14 residues. Trimming stripped 3 bases from V and 0 bases from J, with 10 bases between. Per germline, CDR1 SGDLS and CDR2 YYNGEE.

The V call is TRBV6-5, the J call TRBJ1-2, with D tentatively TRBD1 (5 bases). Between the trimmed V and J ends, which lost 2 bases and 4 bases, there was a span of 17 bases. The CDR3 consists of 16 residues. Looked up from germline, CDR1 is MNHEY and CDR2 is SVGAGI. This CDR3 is CASSYTSQGSPYGYTF. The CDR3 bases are TGTGCCAGCAGTTACACCTCGCAGGGATCGCCCTATGGCTACACCTTC.

The CDR3 region is CASKGGTTHNSPLHF. DNA for the CDR3: TGTGCCAGCAAAGGGGGGACAACTCATAATTCACCCCTCCACTTT. V usage is TRBV2 and J usage is TRBJ1-6, with D possibly TRBD1 on 6 matching bases. Looked up from germline, CDR1 is SNHLY and CDR2 is FYNNEI. Trimming stripped 7 bases from V and 5 bases from J, with 15 bases between. The CDR3 contains 15 residues. Full variable domain (outside the CDR3, taken from reference TRBV2 and TRBJ1-6): EPEVTQTPSHQVTQMGQEVILRCVPISNHLYFYWYRQILGQKVEFLVSFYNNEISEKSEIFDDQFSVERPDGSNFTLKIRSTKLEDSAMYFCASKGGTTHNSPLHFGNGTRLTVT.

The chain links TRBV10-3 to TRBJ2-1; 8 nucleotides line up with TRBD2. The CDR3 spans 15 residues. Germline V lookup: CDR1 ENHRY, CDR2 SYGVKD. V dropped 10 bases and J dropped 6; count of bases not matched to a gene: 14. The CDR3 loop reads CATQREQKFGNEQFF. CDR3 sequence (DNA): TGTGCCACACAGCGGGAGCAAAAGTTTGGCAATGAGCAGTTCTTC.

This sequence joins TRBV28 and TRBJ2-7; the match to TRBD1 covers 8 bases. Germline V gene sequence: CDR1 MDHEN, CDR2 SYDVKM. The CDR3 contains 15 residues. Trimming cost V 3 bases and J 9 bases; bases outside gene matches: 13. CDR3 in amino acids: CASSLAQGAVKGQYF. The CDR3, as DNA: TGTGCCAGCAGTTTGGCGCAGGGGGCGGTGAAGGGGCAGTACTTC.

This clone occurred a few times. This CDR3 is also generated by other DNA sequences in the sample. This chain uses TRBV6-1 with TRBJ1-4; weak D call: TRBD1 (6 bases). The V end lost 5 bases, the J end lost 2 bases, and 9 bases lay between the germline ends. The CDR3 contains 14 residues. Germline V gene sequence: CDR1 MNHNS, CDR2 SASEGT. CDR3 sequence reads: CASSRGWTNEKLFF. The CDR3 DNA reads TGTGCCAGCAGTAGGGGGTGGACTAATGAAAAACTGTTTTTT.

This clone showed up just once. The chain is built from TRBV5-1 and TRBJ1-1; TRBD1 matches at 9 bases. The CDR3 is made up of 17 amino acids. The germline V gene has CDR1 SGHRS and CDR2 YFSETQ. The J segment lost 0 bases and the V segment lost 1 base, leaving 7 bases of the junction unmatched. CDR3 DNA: TGCGCCAGCAGCTTGTTGGGGACAGGGAACATGAACACTGAAGCTTTCTTT. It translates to CASSLLGTGNMNTEAFF.

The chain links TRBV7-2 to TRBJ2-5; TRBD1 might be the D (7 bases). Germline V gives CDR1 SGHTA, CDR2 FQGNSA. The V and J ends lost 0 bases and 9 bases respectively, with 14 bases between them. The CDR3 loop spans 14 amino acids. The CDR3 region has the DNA TGTGCCAGCAGCTTAGCGACAGGGAGGCAGGCCCAGTACTTC. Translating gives CASSLATGRQAQYF.

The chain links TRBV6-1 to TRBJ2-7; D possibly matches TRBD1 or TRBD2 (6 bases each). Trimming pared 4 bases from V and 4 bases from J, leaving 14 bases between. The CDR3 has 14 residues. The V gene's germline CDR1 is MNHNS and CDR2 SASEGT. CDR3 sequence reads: CASSAPGGAYEQYF. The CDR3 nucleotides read TGTGCCAGCAGTGCCCCCGGGGGCGCTTACGAGCAGTACTTC.